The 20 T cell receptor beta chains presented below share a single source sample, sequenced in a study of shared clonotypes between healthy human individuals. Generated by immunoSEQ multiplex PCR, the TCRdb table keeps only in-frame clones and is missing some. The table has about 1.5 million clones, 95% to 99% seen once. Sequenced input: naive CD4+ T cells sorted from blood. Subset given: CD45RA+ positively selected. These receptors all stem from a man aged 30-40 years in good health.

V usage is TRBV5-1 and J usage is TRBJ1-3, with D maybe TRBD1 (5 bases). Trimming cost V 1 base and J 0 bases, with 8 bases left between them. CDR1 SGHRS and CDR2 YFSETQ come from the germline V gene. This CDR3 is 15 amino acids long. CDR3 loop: CASSLIGTSGNTIYF. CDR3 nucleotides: TGCGCCAGCAGCTTGATAGGGACCTCTGGAAACACCATATATTTT. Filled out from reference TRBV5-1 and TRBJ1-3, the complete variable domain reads KAGVTQTPRYLIKTRGQQVTLSCSPISGHRSVSWYQQTPGQGLQFLFEYFSETQRNKGNFPGRFSGRQFSNSRSEMNVSTLELGDSALYLCASSLIGTSGNTIYFGEGSWLTVV.

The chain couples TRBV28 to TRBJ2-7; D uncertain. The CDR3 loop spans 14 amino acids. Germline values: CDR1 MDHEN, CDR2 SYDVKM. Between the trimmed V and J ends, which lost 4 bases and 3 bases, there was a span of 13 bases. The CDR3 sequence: CASSSQMPNYEQYF. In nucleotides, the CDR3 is TGTGCCAGCAGTTCCCAGATGCCAAACTACGAGCAGTACTTC.

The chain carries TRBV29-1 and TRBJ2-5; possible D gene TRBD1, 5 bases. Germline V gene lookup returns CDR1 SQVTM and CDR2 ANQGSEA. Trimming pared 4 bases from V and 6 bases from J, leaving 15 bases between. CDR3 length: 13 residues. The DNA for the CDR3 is TGCAGCGTTGGGGCAGGGTATGAAAAGACCCAGTACTTC. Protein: CSVGAGYEKTQYF.

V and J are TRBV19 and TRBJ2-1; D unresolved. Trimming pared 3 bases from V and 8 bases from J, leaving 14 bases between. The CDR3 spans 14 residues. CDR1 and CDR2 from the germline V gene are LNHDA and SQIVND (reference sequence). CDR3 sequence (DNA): TGTGCCAGTAGTATTGGCATCGCTCCCGATGAGCAGTTCTTC. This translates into CASSIGIAPDEQFF.

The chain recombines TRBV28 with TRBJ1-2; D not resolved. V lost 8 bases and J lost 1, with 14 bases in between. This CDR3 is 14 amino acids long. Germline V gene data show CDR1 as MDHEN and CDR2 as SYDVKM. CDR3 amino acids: CASCMLHDNYGYTF. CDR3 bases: TGTGCCAGCTGCATGCTCCATGATAACTATGGCTACACCTTC.

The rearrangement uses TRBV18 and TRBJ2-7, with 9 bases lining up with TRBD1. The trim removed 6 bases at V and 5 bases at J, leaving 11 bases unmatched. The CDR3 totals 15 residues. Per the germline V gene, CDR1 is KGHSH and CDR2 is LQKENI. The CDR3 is CASSLGQGRIDEQYF. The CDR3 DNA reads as TGTGCCAGCTCGCTTGGACAGGGGCGGATCGACGAGCAGTACTTC.

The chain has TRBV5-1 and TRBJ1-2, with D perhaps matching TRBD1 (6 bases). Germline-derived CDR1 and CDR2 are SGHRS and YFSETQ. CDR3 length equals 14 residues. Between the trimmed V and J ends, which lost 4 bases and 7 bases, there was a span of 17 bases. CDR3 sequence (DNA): TGCGCCAGCAGCGTTACTACAGGGTACGCTGGCTACACCTTC. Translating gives CASSVTTGYAGYTF.

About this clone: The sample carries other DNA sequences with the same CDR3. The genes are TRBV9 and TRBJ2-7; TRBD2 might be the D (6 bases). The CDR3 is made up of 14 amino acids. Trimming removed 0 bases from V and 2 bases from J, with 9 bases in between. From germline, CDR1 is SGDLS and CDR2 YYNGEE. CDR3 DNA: TGTGCCAGCAGCGTAGCCGCGGGAACCTACGAGCAGTACTTC. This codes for CASSVAAGTYEQYF.

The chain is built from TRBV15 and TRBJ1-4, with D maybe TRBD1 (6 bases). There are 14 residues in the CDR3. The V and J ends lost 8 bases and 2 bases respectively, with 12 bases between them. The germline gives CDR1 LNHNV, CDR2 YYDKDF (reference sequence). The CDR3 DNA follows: TGTGCCACCCGAGAGGGGGGCACTAATGAAAAACTGTTTTTT. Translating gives CATREGGTNEKLFF.

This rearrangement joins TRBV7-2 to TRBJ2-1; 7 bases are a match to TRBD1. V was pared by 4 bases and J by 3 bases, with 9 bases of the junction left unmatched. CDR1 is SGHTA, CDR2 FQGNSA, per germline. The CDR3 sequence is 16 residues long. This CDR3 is CASSSNRGAFYNEQFF. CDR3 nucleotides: TGTGCCAGCAGCTCCAACAGGGGTGCGTTCTACAATGAGCAGTTCTTC.

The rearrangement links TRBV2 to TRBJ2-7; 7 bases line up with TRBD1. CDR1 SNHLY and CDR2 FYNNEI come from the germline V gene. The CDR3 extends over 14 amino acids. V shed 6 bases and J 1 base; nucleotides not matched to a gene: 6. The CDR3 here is CASRGTAGSYEQYF. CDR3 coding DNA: TGTGCCAGCAGGGGGACAGCCGGTTCCTACGAGCAGTACTTC.

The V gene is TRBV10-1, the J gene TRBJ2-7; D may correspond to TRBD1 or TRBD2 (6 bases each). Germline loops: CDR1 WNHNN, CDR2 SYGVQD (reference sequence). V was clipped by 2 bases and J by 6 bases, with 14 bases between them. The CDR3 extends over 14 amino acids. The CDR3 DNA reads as TGCGCCAGCAGTGAGGGGTTTAAGGGGGGCGAGCAGTACTTC. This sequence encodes CASSEGFKGGEQYF.

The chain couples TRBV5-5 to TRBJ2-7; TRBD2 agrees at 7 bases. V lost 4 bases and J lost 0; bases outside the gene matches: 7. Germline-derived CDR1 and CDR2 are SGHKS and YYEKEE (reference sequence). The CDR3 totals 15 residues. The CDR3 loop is CASSAKRDPSYEQYF. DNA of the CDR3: TGTGCCAGCAGCGCGAAGCGGGACCCCTCCTACGAGCAGTACTTC.

The CDR3 DNA follows: TGTGCCAGCAGCCCCCTAGCGGGAGGGCCCTACGAGCAGTACTTC. It is translated as CASSPLAGGPYEQYF. The V gene is TRBV7-9, the J gene TRBJ2-5; 12 bases are shared with TRBD2. The J call may be faulty, since TRBJ2-7 better matches the DNA end. CDR1 is SEHNR, CDR2 FQNEAQ, per germline (reference sequence). The CDR3 totals 15 residues.

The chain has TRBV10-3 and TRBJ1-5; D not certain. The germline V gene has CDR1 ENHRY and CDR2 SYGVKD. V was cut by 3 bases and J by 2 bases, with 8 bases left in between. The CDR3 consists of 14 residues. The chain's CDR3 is CAISEGLGNQPQHF. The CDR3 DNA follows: TGTGCCATCAGTGAAGGGTTGGGCAATCAGCCCCAGCATTTT.

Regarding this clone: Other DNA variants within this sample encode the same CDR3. DNA of the CDR3: TGCGCCAGCAGCCAAGATGGGTACGAGCAGTACTTC. This gives the protein CASSQDGYEQYF. This sequence joins TRBV4-1 and TRBJ2-7; no clear D gene. In germline, CDR1 is MGHRA, CDR2 YSYEKL. V gave up 0 bases and J gave up 4 bases, with 4 bases separating them. The CDR3 consists of 12 residues.

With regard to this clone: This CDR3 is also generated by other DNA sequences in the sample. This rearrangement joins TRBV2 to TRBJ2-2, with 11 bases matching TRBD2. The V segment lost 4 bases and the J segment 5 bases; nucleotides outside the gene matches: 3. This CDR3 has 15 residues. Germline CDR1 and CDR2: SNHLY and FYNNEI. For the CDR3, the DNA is TGTGCCAGCAGTGGGCTAGCGGGGGGAACCGGGGAGCTGTTTTTT. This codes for CASSGLAGGTGELFF.

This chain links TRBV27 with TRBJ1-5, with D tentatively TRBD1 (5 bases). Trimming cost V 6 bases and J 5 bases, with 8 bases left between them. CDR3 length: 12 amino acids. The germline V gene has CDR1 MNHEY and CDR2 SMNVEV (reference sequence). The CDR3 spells CASSRVDQPQHF. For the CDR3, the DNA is TGTGCCAGCAGCAGGGTTGATCAGCCCCAGCATTTT.

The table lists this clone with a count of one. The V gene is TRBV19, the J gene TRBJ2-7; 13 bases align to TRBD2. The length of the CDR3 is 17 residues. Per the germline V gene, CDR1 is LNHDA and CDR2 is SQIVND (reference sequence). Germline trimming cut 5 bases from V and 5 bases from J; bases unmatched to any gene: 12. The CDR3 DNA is TGTGCCAGTAGTTCGCAAAGGGGACTAGCGGGAATCCACGAGCAGTACTTC. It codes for CASSSQRGLAGIHEQYF.

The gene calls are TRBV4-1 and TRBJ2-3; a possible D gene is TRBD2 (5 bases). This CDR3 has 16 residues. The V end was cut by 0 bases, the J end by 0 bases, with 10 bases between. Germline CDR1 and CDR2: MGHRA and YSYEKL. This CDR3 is CASSQEWTSSTDTQYF. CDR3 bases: TGCGCCAGCAGCCAAGAGTGGACTTCTAGCACAGATACGCAGTATTTT.